These T cell receptor beta chains were read from a single sample in a study of control samples from healthy donors and cancer patients. Generated by immunoSEQ multiplex PCR, the TCRdb table keeps only in-frame clones and is missing some. The data hold some 150,000 clones, with roughly nine tenths observed a single time. The material sequenced was blood. All receptors come from a man aged 18 to 30 in good health. The CDR3 runs from the conserved cysteine through the conserved F or W. D genes are given only for firm matches. Part of the rows lack a size; the others show once, few, many or a class for expanded clones.

>.|TRBV9|.|TRBJ2-5
CASSVVTGGTQYF
TGTGCCAGCAGCGTAGTAACAGGAGGAACCCAGTACTTC
>.|TRBV5-5|.|TRBJ2-7
CASSLVGYEQYF
TGTGCCAGCAGCCTAGTAGGCTACGAGCAGTACTTC
>.|TRBV5-5|TRBD2|TRBJ2-3
CASSLVTSGGPDTQYF
TGTGCCAGCAGCTTGGTTACTAGCGGGGGGCCCGATACGCAGTATTTT
>.|TRBV15|TRBD1|TRBJ1-2
CATGTGGAGYTF
TGTGCCACCGGGACAGGGGGCGCAGGCTACACCTTC
>.|TRBV19|.|TRBJ1-5
CASNQGWVNQPQHF
TGTGCCAGTAACCAGGGGTGGGTCAATCAGCCCCAGCATTTT
>.|TRBV7-2|.|TRBJ1-2
CASSLGLGSGHYGYTF
TGTGCCAGCAGCCTGGGCCTTGGCAGCGGACACTATGGCTACACCTTC
>.|TRBV5-5|.|TRBJ1-5
CASSQEGTDYQPQHF
TGTGCCAGCAGCCAGGAGGGGACTGATTATCAGCCCCAGCATTTT
>.|TRBV6-5|.|TRBJ2-7
CASSYRGDEQYF
TGTGCCAGCAGTTACAGGGGTGACGAGCAGTACTTC
>.|TRBV28|TRBD2|TRBJ2-7
CASSFAGGSYEQYF
TGTGCCAGCAGTTTTGCGGGGGGAAGCTACGAGCAGTACTTC
>once|TRBV15|.|TRBJ1-2
CATRRYLASPSYGYTF
TGTGCCACCAGGAGATACCTGGCCAGTCCTTCCTATGGCTACACCTTC
>.|TRBV3-1/TRBV3-2|TRBD1|TRBJ2-7
CASGTGGYEQYF
TGTGCCAGCGGAACAGGGGGCTACGAGCAGTACTTC
>.|TRBV7-9|.|TRBJ2-2
CASSSSDSGPRLTGELFF
TGTGCCAGCAGTTCCTCCGACTCGGGGCCCAGATTAACCGGGGAGCTGTTTTTT
>.|TRBV7-3|TRBD1|TRBJ2-2
CASSSDRGGELFF
TGTGCCAGCAGCTCAGACAGGGGCGGGGAGCTGTTTTTT
>.|TRBV7-2|.|TRBJ1-6
CASSSRVINSPLHF
TGTGCCAGCAGCTCCAGGGTGATTAATTCACCCCTCCACTTT
>once|TRBV20-1|.|TRBJ2-7
CSASTNAEAEYF
TGCAGTGCTAGTACCAATGCGGAAGCGGAGTACTTC
>once|TRBV4-2|TRBD1|TRBJ1-4
CASSTGTALSWVLFF
TGTGCCAGCAGCACCGGGACAGCCTTATCGTGGGTCTTGTTTTTT
>once|TRBV7-9|.|TRBJ2-2
CASSSYREEAGELFF
TGTGCCAGCAGCTCATACAGGGAGGAAGCCGGGGAGCTGTTTTTT
>.|TRBV30|TRBD2|TRBJ2-7
CAWSGGTGSSYEQYF
TGTGCCTGGAGCGGGGGGACGGGAAGCTCCTACGAGCAGTACTTC
>.|TRBV4-1|TRBD1|TRBJ2-1
CASSQVVWTGGGSYNEQFF
TGCGCCAGCAGCCAAGTGGTCTGGACAGGGGGCGGGTCCTACAATGAGCAGTTCTTC
>.|TRBV27|.|TRBJ1-4
CASTGGSNEKLFF
TGTGCCAGCACCGGTGGGAGTAATGAAAAACTGTTTTTT
>.|TRBV29-1|TRBD1|TRBJ2-5
CSVRSTGVGVGETQYF
TGCAGCGTCCGATCGACAGGGGTAGGGGTCGGAGAGACCCAGTACTTC
>.|TRBV5-6|.|TRBJ1-1
CASSLKVEAFF
TGTGCCAGCAGCTTGAAGGTTGAAGCTTTCTTT
>.|TRBV4-3|TRBD2|TRBJ2-7
CASSQTSGGSYEQYF
TGCGCCAGCAGCCAGACTAGCGGGGGTTCCTACGAGCAGTACTTC
>few|TRBV4-1|.|TRBJ2-7
CASSQDDGQFREQYF
TGCGCCAGCAGCCAAGATGATGGACAGTTTCGCGAGCAGTACTTC
>.|TRBV4-2|.|TRBJ2-7
CASSQDQGSYEQYF
TGTGCCAGCAGCCAAGATCAGGGCTCCTACGAGCAGTACTTC
>.|TRBV6-2/TRBV6-3|TRBD2|TRBJ2-7
CASSYSGRDYSYEQYF
TGTGCCAGCAGTTACTCTGGTCGGGACTACTCCTACGAGCAGTACTTC
>.|TRBV4-1|.|TRBJ2-1
CASSLGIANEQFF
TGCGCCAGCAGCCTGGGGATTGCCAATGAGCAGTTCTTC
>once|TRBV3-1/TRBV3-2|TRBD2|TRBJ2-5
CASSHLLAGYGGETQYF
TGTGCCAGCAGCCACCTACTAGCGGGCTACGGGGGAGAGACCCAGTACTTC
>.|TRBV12-3/TRBV12-4|TRBD1|TRBJ1-5
CASSWDSNQPQHF
TGTGCCAGCAGTTGGGACAGTAATCAGCCCCAGCATTTT
>.|TRBV7-9|TRBD1|TRBJ1-4
CASSLGYRGMGEKLFF
TGTGCCAGCAGCTTAGGGTACAGGGGAATGGGCGAAAAACTGTTTTTT
>.|TRBV13|.|TRBJ2-7
CASSLLRVGEQYF
TGTGCCAGCAGCTTACTTAGGGTCGGCGAGCAGTACTTC
>few|TRBV2|TRBD2|TRBJ2-7
CASRESGGLSYEQYF
TGTGCCAGCAGGGAGAGCGGGGGGCTTTCCTACGAGCAGTACTTC
>once|TRBV5-1|.|TRBJ2-7
CASSWRDTQYEQYF
TGCGCCAGCAGCTGGCGGGACACCCAGTACGAGCAGTACTTC
>.|TRBV10-1|.|TRBJ1-5
CARTRRGYSNQPQHF
TGCGCCAGAACCCGACGGGGATATAGCAATCAGCCCCAGCATTTT
>.|TRBV4-1|.|TRBJ1-4
CASSLRVGDGEKLFF
TGCGCCAGCAGCCTCCGGGTAGGGGACGGGGAAAAACTGTTTTTT
>.|TRBV28|.|TRBJ1-2
CASSLGSGGILGGYTF
TGTGCCAGCAGTTTAGGCTCAGGCGGAATTTTGGGTGGCTACACCTTC
>.|TRBV3-1/TRBV3-2|.|TRBJ2-1
CASSQVGEEGYNEQFF
TGTGCCAGCAGCCAAGTAGGGGAAGAGGGATACAATGAGCAGTTCTTC
>few|TRBV19|.|TRBJ1-2
CASSVSDGRGYTF
TGTGCCAGTAGTGTCTCGGACGGTCGAGGCTACACCTTC
>once|TRBV11-2|.|TRBJ2-2
CASSSGLENTGELFF
TGTGCCAGCAGCTCTGGACTGGAGAACACCGGGGAGCTGTTTTTT
>.|TRBV18|TRBD2|TRBJ2-3
CASSPPTSGGTDTQYF
TGTGCCAGCTCACCACCGACTAGCGGGGGGACAGATACGCAGTATTTT
>.|TRBV4-2|.|TRBJ2-2
CASSQDGEPVSTGELFF
TGTGCCAGCAGCCAAGATGGAGAGCCGGTGAGCACCGGGGAGCTGTTTTTT
>.|TRBV10-2|.|TRBJ1-5
CASSDWGGQPQHF
TGCGCCAGCAGTGACTGGGGGGGGCAGCCCCAGCATTTT
>.|TRBV12-3/TRBV12-4|TRBD1|TRBJ1-2
CASSADRDFGYTF
TGTGCCAGCAGCGCTGACAGGGATTTTGGCTACACCTTC
>.|TRBV16|.|TRBJ2-2
CASSRVGTGELFF
TGTGCCAGCAGCCGCGTTGGCACCGGGGAGCTGTTTTTT
>once|TRBV2|TRBD1|TRBJ1-2
CASSGTGGSYGYTF
TGTGCCAGCAGCGGGACAGGGGGGAGCTATGGCTACACCTTC
>.|TRBV3-1/TRBV3-2|.|TRBJ2-5
CASKETQYF
TGTGCCAGCAAGGAGACCCAGTACTTC
>.|TRBV2|.|TRBJ2-7
CASRDSFYEQYF
TGTGCCAGCAGGGACAGCTTCTACGAGCAGTACTTC
>.|TRBV6-4|.|TRBJ2-7
CASSDQAGGSYEQYF
TGTGCCAGCAGTGATCAGGCTGGGGGGTCCTACGAGCAGTACTTC
>.|TRBV20-1|.|TRBJ1-1
CLYRDVAFF
TGCCTATACAGGGACGTCGCTTTCTTT
>.|TRBV7-6|TRBD1|TRBJ2-2
CASSFYPGQGISGELFF
TGTGCCAGCAGTTTTTACCCGGGACAGGGAATTAGCGGGGAGCTGTTTTTT
>.|TRBV7-2|TRBD2|TRBJ2-2
CASSFLAGVDTGELFF
TGTGCCAGCAGCTTTCTAGCGGGGGTGGACACCGGGGAGCTGTTTTTT
>.|TRBV6-6|TRBD1|TRBJ1-2
CASSLGQGNYGYTF
TGTGCCAGCAGTCTGGGACAGGGCAACTATGGCTACACCTTC
>.|TRBV19|.|TRBJ2-7
CASSIGPGAYEQYF
TGTGCCAGTAGTATAGGCCCCGGGGCCTACGAGCAGTACTTC
>.|TRBV10-3|.|TRBJ1-5
CAISESRAGNSNQPQHF
TGTGCCATCAGTGAGTCGAGGGCCGGGAATAGCAATCAGCCCCAGCATTTT
>.|TRBV9|.|TRBJ2-5
CASSATGIPSQETQYF
TGTGCCAGCAGCGCTACAGGGATCCCCTCTCAAGAGACCCAGTACTTC
>.|TRBV5-5|.|TRBJ2-5
CASSLSGEETQYF
TGTGCCAGCAGCTTGTCAGGGGAAGAGACCCAGTACTTC
>.|TRBV7-8|TRBD1|TRBJ1-6
CASSQGVYNSPLHF
TGTGCCAGCAGCCAGGGGGTTTATAATTCACCCCTCCACTTT
>.|TRBV25-1|.|TRBJ1-4
CASGSIEKLFF
TGTGCCAGCGGGTCTATTGAAAAACTGTTTTTT
>.|TRBV6-2/TRBV6-3|TRBD1|TRBJ1-1
CASRYEGGENTEAFF
TGTGCCAGCAGATACGAAGGGGGCGAGAACACTGAAGCTTTCTTT